The rows below give T cell receptor beta chains drawn from one sample of a study of regulatory T cells in long-lasting Graves disease. MiXCR was run by TCRdb on the multiplex PCR reads, yielding one entry per CDR3 protein. The data hold more than 400,000 distinct CDR3 sequences, with about 17% observed a single time. The data also belong to a second study, concerning T cells in Graves' hyperthyroidism and ophthalmopathy.

The sample consisted of peripheral blood mononuclear cells (PBMCs), taken at new diagnosis, from a patient treated with antithyroid drugs. The receptors originated from a woman aged 30 to 39 with Graves disease. Each CDR3 is given without its conserved first and last residue. The order of the fields is J gene, V gene, CDR3 protein.

>TRBJ1-5|TRBV20-1
SALGGARSNQPQH
>TRBJ2-7|TRBV11-2
ASSLDQGRYSYEQY
>TRBJ1-3|TRBV20-1
SAVGGLDSGNTIY
>TRBJ2-3|TRBV10-3
VAGTGNANTDTQY
>TRBJ1-5|TRBV12-3/TRBV12-4
ASSLGHEQFVNQPQH
>TRBJ1-2|TRBV7-2
ASSSRDLSIYGYT
>TRBJ2-7|TRBV7-6
ASSARTAGSLYEQY
>TRBJ2-7|TRBV7-2
ASSPGRGIYEQY
>TRBJ1-5|TRBV27
ASSLMMGQPQH
>TRBJ2-5|TRBV28
ASSLPGRAETQY
>TRBJ2-7|TRBV20-1
SARDPLAGTYEQY
>TRBJ2-7|TRBV27
ASSLTAPYEQY
>TRBJ2-5|TRBV24-1
ATGSPGQGLETQY
>TRBJ2-5|TRBV2
ASRRQQDFQETQY
>TRBJ1-5|TRBV7-2
ASSLGWTTAQH
>TRBJ2-5|TRBV28
ASSLFSEGVQETQY
>TRBJ2-7|TRBV7-9
ASSPVGQGTYEQY
>TRBJ2-1|TRBV11-2
ASRTSGAGGLVNEQF
>TRBJ2-7|TRBV3-1
ASSSSKGLAGRAYEQY
>TRBJ2-5|TRBV28
ASSLWVGAETQY
>TRBJ2-2|TRBV7-9
ASSGNLGGARELF
>TRBJ1-1|TRBV6-2/TRBV6-3
ASRTGGYTEAF
>TRBJ1-1|TRBV7-2
ASSLRDRQMSEAF
>TRBJ2-5|TRBV7-2
ASSLWVARQDQETQY
>TRBJ2-1|TRBV28
ASSFRLSGTQF
>TRBJ1-2|TRBV28
ASSPWTPHPYGYT
>TRBJ2-3|TRBV28
ASSPRGSGRGDTQY
>TRBJ2-5|TRBV11-2
ASSTSLAGDRETQY
>TRBJ1-2|TRBV9
ASSPRGGYSGYT
>TRBJ1-1|TRBV27
ASKEGRNTEAF
>TRBJ1-2|TRBV24-1
ATSDAGTDVYGYT
>TRBJ1-1|TRBV29-1
SVGGPGEAF
>TRBJ2-3|TRBV7-2
ASSWEGLAGIDTQY
>TRBJ2-7|TRBV7-9
ASSSDRGPSGRTYEQY
>TRBJ2-5|TRBV6-1
ASNDKGSWETQY
>TRBJ2-5|TRBV25-1
ASSEFGQGGKETQY
>TRBJ2-2|TRBV24-1
ATSAGQGNTGELF
>TRBJ2-1|TRBV7-9
ASSPGEQPYNEQF
>TRBJ1-1|TRBV18
ASSPPSVRYSGTEAF
>TRBJ2-3|TRBV18
ASSPTSGSPDTQY
>TRBJ2-7|TRBV4-3
ASSPRQGFSYEQY
>TRBJ2-3|TRBV4-1
ASSQDGTAGDRPSTDTQY
>TRBJ2-3|TRBV28
ASSRLRDERTDTQY
>TRBJ2-5|TRBV11-2
ASSSHPRTRSTNPQY
>TRBJ1-2|TRBV28
ASSLSTGVGYT
>TRBJ2-2|TRBV7-3
ASRKGSNTGELF
>TRBJ2-2|TRBV12-3/TRBV12-4
ASSLVGTGLLF
>TRBJ2-1|TRBV4-2
ASSQVILAIDNEQF
>TRBJ2-2|TRBV5-1
ASKLAVGGAGELF